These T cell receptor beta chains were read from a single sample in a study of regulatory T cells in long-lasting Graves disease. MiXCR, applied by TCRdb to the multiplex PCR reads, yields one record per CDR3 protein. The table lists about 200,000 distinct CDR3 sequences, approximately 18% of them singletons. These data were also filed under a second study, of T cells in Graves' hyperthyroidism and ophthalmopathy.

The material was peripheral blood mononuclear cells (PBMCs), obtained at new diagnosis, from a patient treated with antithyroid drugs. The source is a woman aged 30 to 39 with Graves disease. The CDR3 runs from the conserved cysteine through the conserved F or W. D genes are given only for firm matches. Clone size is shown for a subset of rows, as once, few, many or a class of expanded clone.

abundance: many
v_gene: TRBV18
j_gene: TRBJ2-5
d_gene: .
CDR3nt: TGTGCCAGCTCACCTAGGTACCAAGAGACCCAGTACTTC
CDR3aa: CASSPRYQETQYF

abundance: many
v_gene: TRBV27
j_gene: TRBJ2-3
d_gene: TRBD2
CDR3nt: TGTGCCAGCACCTCGGGGGGGGTCGTGACAGATACGCAGTATTTT
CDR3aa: CASTSGGVVTDTQYF

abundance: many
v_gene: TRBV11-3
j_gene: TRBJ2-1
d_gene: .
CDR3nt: TGTGCCAGCAGCTTAGATCGGAGTAGCGTTGAGCAGTTCTTC
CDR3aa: CASSLDRSSVEQFF

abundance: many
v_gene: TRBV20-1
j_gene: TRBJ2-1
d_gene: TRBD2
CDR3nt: TGCAGTGCCCCTCGGGGGGGGACTAGGTGGGGTGAGCAGTTCTTC
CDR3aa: CSAPRGGTRWGEQFF

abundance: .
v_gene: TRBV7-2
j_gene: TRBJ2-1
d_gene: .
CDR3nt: TGTGCCAGCAGCTGGGTCGCCGTTTACAATGAGCAGTTCTTC
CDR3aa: CASSWVAVYNEQFF

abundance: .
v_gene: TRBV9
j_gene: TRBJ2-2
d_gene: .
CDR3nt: TGTGCCAGTACCCTGGACGGGGAAAACACCGGGGAGCTGTTTTTT
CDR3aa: CASTLDGENTGELFF

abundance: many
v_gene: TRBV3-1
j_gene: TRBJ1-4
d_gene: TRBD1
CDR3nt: TGTGCCAGCAGCCGGCTAGGACAGGGAACTAATGAAAAACTGTTTTTT
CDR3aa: CASSRLGQGTNEKLFF

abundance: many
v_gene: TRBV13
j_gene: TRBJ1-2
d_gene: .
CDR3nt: TGTGCCAGCAGCTTAGGCCGGGAACCCTATGGCTACACCTTC
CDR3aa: CASSLGREPYGYTF

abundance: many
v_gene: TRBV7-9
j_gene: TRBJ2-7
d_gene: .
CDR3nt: TGTGCCAGCAGCATTGGACTCGAGCAGTACTTC
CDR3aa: CASSIGLEQYF

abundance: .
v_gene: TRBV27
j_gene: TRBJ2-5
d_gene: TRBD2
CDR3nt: TGTGCCAGCAGCTCCAGCGGGGGCCAAGAGACCCGGTACTTC
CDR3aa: CASSSSGGQETRYF

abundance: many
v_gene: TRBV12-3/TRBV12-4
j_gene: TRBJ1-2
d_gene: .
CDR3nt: TGTGCCAGCAGTCGGAAGGGCTATGGCTACACCTTC
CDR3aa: CASSRKGYGYTF

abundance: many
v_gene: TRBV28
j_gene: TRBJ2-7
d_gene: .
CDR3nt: TGTGCCAGCACCCATCGGTACGACAGTCTCTCACACTACGAGCAGTACTTC
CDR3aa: CASTHRYDSLSHYEQYF

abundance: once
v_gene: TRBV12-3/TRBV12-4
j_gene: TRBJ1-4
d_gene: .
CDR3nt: TGTGCCGTGGGGTTGACTAATGAAAAACTGTTTTTT
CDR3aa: CAVGLTNEKLFF

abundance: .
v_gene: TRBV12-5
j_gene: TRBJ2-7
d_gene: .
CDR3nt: TGTGCTAGTGGTTTGGTACTAGTCCGTGGGGGCCAGGACGAGCAGTACTTC
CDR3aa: CASGLVLVRGGQDEQYF

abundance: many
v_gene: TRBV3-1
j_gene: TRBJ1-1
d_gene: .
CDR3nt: TGTGCCAGCAGCCAAAGACGTAACACTGAAGCTTTCTTT
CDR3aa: CASSQRRNTEAFF

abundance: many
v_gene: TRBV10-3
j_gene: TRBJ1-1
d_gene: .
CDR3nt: TGTGCCATCAGTGAGGAGTCCCACAGTATGAACACTGAAGCTTTCTTT
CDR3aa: CAISEESHSMNTEAFF

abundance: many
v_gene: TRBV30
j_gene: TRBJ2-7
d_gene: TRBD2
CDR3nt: TGTGCCTGGACTCTAGCGGGGGGCCTCCCGCAGTACTTC
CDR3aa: CAWTLAGGLPQYF

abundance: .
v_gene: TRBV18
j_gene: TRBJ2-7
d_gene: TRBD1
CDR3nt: TGTGCCAGCTCACCATCCGGGACAGGGAAATACGAGCAGTACTTC
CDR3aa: CASSPSGTGKYEQYF

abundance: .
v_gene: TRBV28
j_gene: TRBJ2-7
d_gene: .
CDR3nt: TGTGCCAGCAGTTTTAAAGGGCAGAGCATCGACTACGAGCAGTACTTC
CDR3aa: CASSFKGQSIDYEQYF

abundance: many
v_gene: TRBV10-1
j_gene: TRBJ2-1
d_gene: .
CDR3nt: TGCGCCAGCAGTGAGCGTCCCCCTGGGGCGGACAATGAGCAGTTCTTC
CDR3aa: CASSERPPGADNEQFF

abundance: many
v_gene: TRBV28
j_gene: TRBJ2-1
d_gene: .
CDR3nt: TGTGCCAGCAGTTTCCCCGGGACTCTGAACAATGAGCAGTTCTTC
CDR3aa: CASSFPGTLNNEQFF

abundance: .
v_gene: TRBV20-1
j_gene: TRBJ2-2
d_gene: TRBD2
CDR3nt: TGCAGTGCTAGGCCCAGCGGGGGGGTCCTGGGTTTTTTT
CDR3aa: CSARPSGGVLGFF

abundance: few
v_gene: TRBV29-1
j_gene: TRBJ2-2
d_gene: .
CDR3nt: TGCAGCGTTGACGGGGCGAGGAACACCGGGGAGCTGTTTTTT
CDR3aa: CSVDGARNTGELFF